A selection of T cell receptor beta chains follows, all from one sample in a study of persistence of HIV-infected CD4 T cells. Their antigen targets remain unknown. Sequencing was performed with immunoSEQ multiplex PCR; in TCRdb, only in-frame clones are kept and a portion is missing. The data show about 64,000 clones, approximately 75% seen once. The sample here was CD4+ T cells sorted from PBMCs after approximately 18-hour stimulation, taken from a patient who received antiretroviral therapy. All receptors derive from an adult man with HIV who was CMV-seropositive. The CDR3 runs from the conserved cysteine through the conserved F or W. The D gene is left open where the match is weak. Not every row has a clone size; where given, it reads once, few, many or a size class.

j_gene | d_gene | abundance | v_gene | CDR3nt | CDR3aa
TRBJ1-4 | TRBD1 | NA | TRBV4-1 | TGCGCCAGCAGCCTTAAGGGTCAGGGGGGTAGAGTAGGAGAAAAACTGTTTTTT | CASSLKGQGGRVGEKLFF
TRBJ2-7 | TRBD1 | NA | TRBV9 | TGTGCCAGCAGCGCGTCTGGGACAGGGGGGGACTACGAGCAGTACTTC | CASSASGTGGDYEQYF
TRBJ1-5 | TRBD1 | NA | TRBV28 | TGTGCCAGCAGGAGGGACAGAAATAGCAATCAGCCCCAGCATTTT | CASRRDRNSNQPQHF
TRBJ1-5 | NA | NA | TRBV9 | TGTGCCAGCAGCCGGGACTTCAATCAGCCCCAGCATTTT | CASSRDFNQPQHF
TRBJ2-7 | NA | few | TRBV2 | TGTGCCAGCAGTGAGGGTTACGAGCAGTACTTC | CASSEGYEQYF
TRBJ2-3 | NA | NA | TRBV14 | TGTGCCAGCAGCCAAGATGGAAATACGCAGTATTTT | CASSQDGNTQYF
TRBJ1-1 | NA | NA | TRBV7-2 | TGTGCCAGCAGCGCTTCCGGGACAACAAACACTGAAGCTTTCTTT | CASSASGTTNTEAFF
TRBJ2-7 | NA | once | TRBV14 | TGTGCCAGCAGACCCACAGGGCTCTCCTACGAGCAGTACTTC | CASRPTGLSYEQYF
TRBJ2-7 | TRBD1 | NA | TRBV18 | TGTGCCAGCTCACCAGGGACAGGGGTAAGAGAGCAGTACTTC | CASSPGTGVREQYF
TRBJ1-4 | NA | NA | TRBV18 | TGTGCCAGCTCACCAGGGGCCTCAACTAATGAAAAACTGTTTTTT | CASSPGASTNEKLFF
TRBJ1-1 | NA | once | TRBV14 | TGTGCCAGCAGCCAAGATAGTGGAGACAGCCGAACAACTGAAGCTTTCTTT | CASSQDSGDSRTTEAFF